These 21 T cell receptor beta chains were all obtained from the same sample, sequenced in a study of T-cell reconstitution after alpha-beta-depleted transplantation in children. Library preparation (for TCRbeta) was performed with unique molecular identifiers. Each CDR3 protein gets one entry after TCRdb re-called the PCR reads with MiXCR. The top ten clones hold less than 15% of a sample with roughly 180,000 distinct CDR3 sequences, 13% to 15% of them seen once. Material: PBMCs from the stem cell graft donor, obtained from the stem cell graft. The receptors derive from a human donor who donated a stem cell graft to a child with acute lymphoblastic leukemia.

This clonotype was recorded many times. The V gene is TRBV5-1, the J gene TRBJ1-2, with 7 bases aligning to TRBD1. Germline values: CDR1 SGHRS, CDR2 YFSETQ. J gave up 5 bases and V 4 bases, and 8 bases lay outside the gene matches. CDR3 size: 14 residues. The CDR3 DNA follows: TGCGCCAGCAGCCATGACAGGGCCGGGTATGGCTACACCTTC. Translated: CASSHDRAGYGYTF.

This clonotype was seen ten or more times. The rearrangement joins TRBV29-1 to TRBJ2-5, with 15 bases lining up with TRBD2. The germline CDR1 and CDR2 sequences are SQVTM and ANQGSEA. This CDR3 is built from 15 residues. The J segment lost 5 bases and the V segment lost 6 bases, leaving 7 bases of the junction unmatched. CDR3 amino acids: CSVQGLAGGGETQYF. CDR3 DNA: TGCAGCGTCCAGGGACTAGCGGGAGGCGGGGAGACCCAGTACTTC. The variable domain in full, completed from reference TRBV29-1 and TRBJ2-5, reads SAVISQKPSRDICQRGTSLTIQCQVDSQVTMMFWYRQQPGQSLTLIATANQGSEATYESGFVIDKFPISRPNLTFSTLTVSNMSPEDSSIYLCSVQGLAGGGETQYFGPGTRLLVL.

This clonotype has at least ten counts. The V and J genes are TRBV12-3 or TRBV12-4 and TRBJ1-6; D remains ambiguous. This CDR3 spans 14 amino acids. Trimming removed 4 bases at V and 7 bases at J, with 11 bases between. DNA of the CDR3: TGTGCCAGCAGTTGGAACTCGAAAAATTCACCCCTCCACTTT. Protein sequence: CASSWNSKNSPLHF.

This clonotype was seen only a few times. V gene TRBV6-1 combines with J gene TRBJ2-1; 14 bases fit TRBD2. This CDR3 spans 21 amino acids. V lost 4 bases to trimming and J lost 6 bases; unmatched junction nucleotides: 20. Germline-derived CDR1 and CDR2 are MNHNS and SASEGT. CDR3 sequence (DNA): TGTGCCAGCAGTGCCCCGGTTCGACTAGCGGGAGGGGGCATCAAGGGCAATGAGCAGTTCTTC. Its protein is CASSAPVRLAGGGIKGNEQFF.

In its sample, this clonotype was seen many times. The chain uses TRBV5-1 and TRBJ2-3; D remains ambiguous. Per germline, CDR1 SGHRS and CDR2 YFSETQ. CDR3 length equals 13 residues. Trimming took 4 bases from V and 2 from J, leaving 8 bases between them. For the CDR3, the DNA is TGCGCCAGCAGCCTGACAACCACAGATACGCAGTATTTT. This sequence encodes CASSLTTTDTQYF.

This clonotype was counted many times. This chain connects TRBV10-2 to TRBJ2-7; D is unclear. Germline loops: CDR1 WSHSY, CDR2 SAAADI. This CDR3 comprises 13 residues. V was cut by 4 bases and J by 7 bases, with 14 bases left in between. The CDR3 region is CASSVGPLEEQYF. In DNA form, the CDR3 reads TGCGCCAGCAGTGTAGGGCCGTTGGAGGAGCAGTACTTC.

CDR3 loop: CATSDPLSPNYGYTF. CDR3 DNA sequence: TGTGCCACCAGTGACCCCTTAAGCCCTAACTATGGCTACACCTTC. This sequence joins TRBV24-1 and TRBJ1-2, with unresolved D. The CDR3 loop spans 15 amino acids. The germline CDR1 and CDR2 sequences are KGHDR and SFDVKD. Deletions cut 4 bases from V and 0 bases from J, with 11 bases between.

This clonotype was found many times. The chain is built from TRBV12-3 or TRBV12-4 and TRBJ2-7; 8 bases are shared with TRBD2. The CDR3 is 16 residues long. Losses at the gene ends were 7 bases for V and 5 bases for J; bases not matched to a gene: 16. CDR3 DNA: TGTGCCAGCACCACGCGAGGGCGGGAGGAGAGGGACGAGCAGTACTTC. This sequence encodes CASTTRGREERDEQYF.

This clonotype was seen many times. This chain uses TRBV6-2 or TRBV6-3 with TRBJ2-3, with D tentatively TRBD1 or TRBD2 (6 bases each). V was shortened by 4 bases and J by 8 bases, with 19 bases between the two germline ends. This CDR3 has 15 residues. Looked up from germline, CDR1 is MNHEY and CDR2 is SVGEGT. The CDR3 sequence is CASSSGRGRLSTQYF. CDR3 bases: TGTGCCAGCAGTTCGGGTCGGGGGCGACTTTCTACGCAGTATTTT.

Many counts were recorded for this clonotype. The CDR3 loop is CASSLGQPNEQFF. For the CDR3, the DNA is TGCGCCAGCAGCTTGGGTCAGCCCAATGAGCAGTTCTTC. This chain connects TRBV5-1 to TRBJ2-1; D unclear. Deletions cut 0 bases from V and 6 bases from J, with 7 bases between. CDR1 is SGHRS and CDR2 is YFSETQ in the germline V gene. The CDR3 has 13 amino acids.

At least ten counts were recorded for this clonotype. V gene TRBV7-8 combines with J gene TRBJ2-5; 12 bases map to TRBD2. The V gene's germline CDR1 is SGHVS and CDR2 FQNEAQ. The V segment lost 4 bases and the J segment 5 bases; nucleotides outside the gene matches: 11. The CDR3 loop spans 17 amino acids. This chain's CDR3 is CASSSHQTSGRRETQYF. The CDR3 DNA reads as TGTGCCAGCAGCTCGCACCAGACTAGCGGGAGAAGGGAGACCCAGTACTTC. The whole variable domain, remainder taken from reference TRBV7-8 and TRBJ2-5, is GAGVSQSPRYKVAKRGQDVALRCDPISGHVSLFWYQQALGQGPEFLTYFQNEAQLDKSGLPSDRFFAERPEGSVSTLKIQRTQQEDSAVYLCASSSHQTSGRRETQYFGPGTRLLVL.

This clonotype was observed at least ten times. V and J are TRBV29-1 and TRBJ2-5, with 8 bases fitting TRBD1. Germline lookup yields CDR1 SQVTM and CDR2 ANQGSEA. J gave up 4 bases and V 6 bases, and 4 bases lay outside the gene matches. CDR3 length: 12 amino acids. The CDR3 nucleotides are TGCAGCGTGGACAGGGTGGGAGAGACCCAGTACTTC. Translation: CSVDRVGETQYF.

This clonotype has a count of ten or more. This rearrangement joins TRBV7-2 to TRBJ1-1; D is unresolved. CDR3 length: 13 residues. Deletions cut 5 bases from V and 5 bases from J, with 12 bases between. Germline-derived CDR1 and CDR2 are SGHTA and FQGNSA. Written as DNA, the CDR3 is TGTGCCAGCAGCAACACAGAATTTACTGAAGCTTTCTTT. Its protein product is CASSNTEFTEAFF. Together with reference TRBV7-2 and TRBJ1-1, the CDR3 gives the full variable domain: GAGVSQSPSNKVTEKGKDVELRCDPISGHTALYWYRQSLGQGLEFLIYFQGNSAPDKSGLPSDRFSAERTGGSVSTLTIQRTQQEDSAVYLCASSNTEFTEAFFGQGTRLTVV.

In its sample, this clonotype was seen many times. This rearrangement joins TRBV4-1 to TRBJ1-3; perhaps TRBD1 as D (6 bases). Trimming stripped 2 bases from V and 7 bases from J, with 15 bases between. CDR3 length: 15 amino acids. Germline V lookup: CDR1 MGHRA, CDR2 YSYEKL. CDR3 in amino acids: CASSQLQGFLNTIYF. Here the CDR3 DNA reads TGCGCCAGCAGCCAACTCCAGGGGTTCCTCAACACCATATATTTT.

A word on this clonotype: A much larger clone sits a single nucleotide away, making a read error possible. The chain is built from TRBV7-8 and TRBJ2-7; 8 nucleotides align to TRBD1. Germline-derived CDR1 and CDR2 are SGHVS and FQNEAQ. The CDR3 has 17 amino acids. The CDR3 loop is CASSLGGGQGASYVQYF. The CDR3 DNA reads TGTGCCAGCAGCTTAGGTGGTGGGCAGGGGGCTTCCTACGTGCAGTACTTC.

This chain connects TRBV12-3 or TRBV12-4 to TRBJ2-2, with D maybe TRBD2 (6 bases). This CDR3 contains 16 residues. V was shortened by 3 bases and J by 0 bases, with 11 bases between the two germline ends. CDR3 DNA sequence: TGTGCCAGCAGTTTGTTAAGCGGGTCGAACACCGGGGAGCTGTTTTTT. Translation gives CASSLLSGSNTGELFF.

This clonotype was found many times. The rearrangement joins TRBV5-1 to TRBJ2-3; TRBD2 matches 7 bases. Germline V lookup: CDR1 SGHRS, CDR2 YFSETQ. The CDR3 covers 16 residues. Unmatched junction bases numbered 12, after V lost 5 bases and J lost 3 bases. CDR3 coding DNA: TGCGCCAGCAGTTTGAACCCGGGAGGAGGGACAGATACGCAGTATTTT. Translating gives CASSLNPGGGTDTQYF.

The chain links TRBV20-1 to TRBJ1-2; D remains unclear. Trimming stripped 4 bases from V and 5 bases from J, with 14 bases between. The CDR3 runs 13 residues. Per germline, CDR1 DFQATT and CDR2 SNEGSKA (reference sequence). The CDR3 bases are TGCAGTGCTATTTCCGGGTTGATTTATGGCTACACCTTC. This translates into CSAISGLIYGYTF.

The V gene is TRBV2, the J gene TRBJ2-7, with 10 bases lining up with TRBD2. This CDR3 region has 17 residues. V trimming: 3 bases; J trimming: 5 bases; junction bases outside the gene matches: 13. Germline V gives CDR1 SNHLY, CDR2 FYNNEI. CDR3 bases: TGTGCCAGCAGTGAGTACTCAGCGGGAGGGCCTAGGAACGAGCAGTACTTC. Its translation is CASSEYSAGGPRNEQYF.

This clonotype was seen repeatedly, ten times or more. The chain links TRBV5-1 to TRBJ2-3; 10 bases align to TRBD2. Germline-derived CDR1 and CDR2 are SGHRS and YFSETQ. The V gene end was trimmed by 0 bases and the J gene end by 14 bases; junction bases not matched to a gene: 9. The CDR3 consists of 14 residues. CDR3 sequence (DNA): TGCGCCAGCAGCTTGGAAACCACTAGCGGGAAGACGTATTTT. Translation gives CASSLETTSGKTYF.

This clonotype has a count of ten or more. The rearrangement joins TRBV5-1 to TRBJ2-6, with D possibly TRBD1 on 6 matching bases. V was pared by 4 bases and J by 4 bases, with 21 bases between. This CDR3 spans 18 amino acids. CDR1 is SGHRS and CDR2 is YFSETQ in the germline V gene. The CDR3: CASSRQDSPKWGANVLTF. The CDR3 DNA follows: TGCGCCAGCAGCCGACAGGACAGCCCGAAGTGGGGGGCCAACGTCCTGACTTTC.